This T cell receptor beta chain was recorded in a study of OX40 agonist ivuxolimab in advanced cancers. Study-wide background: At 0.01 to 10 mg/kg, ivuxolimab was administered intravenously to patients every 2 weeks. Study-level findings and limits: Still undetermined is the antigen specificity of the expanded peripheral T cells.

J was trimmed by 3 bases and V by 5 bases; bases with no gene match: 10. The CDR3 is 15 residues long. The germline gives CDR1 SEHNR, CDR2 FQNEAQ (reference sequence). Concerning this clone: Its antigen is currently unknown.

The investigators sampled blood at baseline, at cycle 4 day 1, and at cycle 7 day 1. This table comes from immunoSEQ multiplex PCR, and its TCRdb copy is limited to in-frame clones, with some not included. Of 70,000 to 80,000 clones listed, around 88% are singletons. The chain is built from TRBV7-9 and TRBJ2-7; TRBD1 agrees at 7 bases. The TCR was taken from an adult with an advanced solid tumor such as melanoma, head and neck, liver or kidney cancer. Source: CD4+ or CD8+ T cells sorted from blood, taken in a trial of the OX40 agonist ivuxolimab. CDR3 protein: CASSRGTGAYYEQYF. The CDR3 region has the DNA TGTGCCAGCAGCCGAGGCACAGGGGCCTACTACGAGCAGTACTTC.